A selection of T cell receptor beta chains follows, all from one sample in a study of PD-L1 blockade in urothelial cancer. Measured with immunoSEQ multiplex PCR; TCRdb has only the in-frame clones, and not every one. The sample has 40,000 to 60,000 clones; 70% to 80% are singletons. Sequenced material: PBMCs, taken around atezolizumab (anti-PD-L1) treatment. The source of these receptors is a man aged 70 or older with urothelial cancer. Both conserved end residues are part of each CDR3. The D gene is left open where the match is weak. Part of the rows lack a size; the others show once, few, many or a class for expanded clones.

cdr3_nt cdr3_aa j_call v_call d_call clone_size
TGTGCCAGCAGTCCGGGGGACAGGGACACCGGGGAGCTGTTTTTT CASSPGDRDTGELFF TRBJ2-2 TRBV28 TRBD1 .
TGTGCCAGCAGTTCCACCCTCGGCGGCGAGCAGTACTTC CASSSTLGGEQYF TRBJ2-7 TRBV27 . .
TGTGCCAGCTCCCGTAGCGGGCGCGGCAGGGCCGGGGAGCTGTTTTTT CASSRSGRGRAGELFF TRBJ2-2 TRBV11-2 TRBD2 .
TGTGCCAGCAGTTCCCCATCGACAGGGAGCTCTGGAAACACCATATATTTT CASSSPSTGSSGNTIYF TRBJ1-3 TRBV28 TRBD1 .
TGTGCCAGCAGTTTGGCGGGTAATACCGGGGAGCTGTTTTTT CASSLAGNTGELFF TRBJ2-2 TRBV28 . .
TGCAGCGTTGAAATTGGACAGGGATCCGAGCAGTACTTC CSVEIGQGSEQYF TRBJ2-7 TRBV29-1 TRBD1 .
TGTGCCAGCAGAATTGGCTCTAGCACAGATACGCAGTATTTT CASRIGSSTDTQYF TRBJ2-3 TRBV2 . .
TGTGCCAGCAGCTTAACTGCCCAGACAGGGGAACACTATGGCTACACCTTC CASSLTAQTGEHYGYTF TRBJ1-2 TRBV5-5 TRBD1 .
TGTGCCAGCAGTTTAGTGGGACAGTTGAACTATGGCTACACCTTC CASSLVGQLNYGYTF TRBJ1-2 TRBV28 TRBD1 .
TGCGCCAGCAGCTTGGCCGGGGGGGTAGGGGACACTGAAGCTTTCTTT CASSLAGGVGDTEAFF TRBJ1-1 TRBV5-1 . .
TGCGCCAGCAGCTCCGGGGAGGGGTTTCAACAGTTCTTC CASSSGEGFQQFF TRBJ2-1 TRBV5-1 TRBD2 .
TGTGCCAGCAGCTTGGGTCTGGCAGGGCTTGGCTACACCTTC CASSLGLAGLGYTF TRBJ1-2 TRBV7-9 . few
TGTGCCAGCAGCCGGGACAGGGTAAACACTGAAGCTTTCTTT CASSRDRVNTEAFF TRBJ1-1 TRBV11-2 TRBD1 .
TGTGCCAGCTCACCTTTAGCGGGAGGAGGCTCCAATGAGCAGTTCTTC CASSPLAGGGSNEQFF TRBJ2-1 TRBV18 TRBD2 .
TGTGCCAGTAGTAAGGCTAGCATTGGCTCCTACAATGAGCAGTTCTTC CASSKASIGSYNEQFF TRBJ2-1 TRBV19 . few
TGCGCCAGCAGCCAAGAGTACAGGGAGAACACTGAAGCTTTCTTT CASSQEYRENTEAFF TRBJ1-1 TRBV4-1 . .
TGTGCCAGCAGCTTAGCGGCAGGGAAGGGCTACACCTTC CASSLAAGKGYTF TRBJ1-2 TRBV11-2 . .
TGCGCCAGCAGCGGGCGACAGGGGGCGGCCTCCGAGCAGTACTTC CASSGRQGAASEQYF TRBJ2-7 TRBV5-1 TRBD1 .
TGTGCCAGCAGTCCCGGGACTAGCGCCGCCAATGAGCAGTTCTTC CASSPGTSAANEQFF TRBJ2-1 TRBV2 TRBD2 .
TGTGCCAGCAGTCAGGGGGCTATTTGGTATGGCTACACCTTC CASSQGAIWYGYTF TRBJ1-2 TRBV28 TRBD1 .
TGTGCCAGCAGCTTGCAGGCGACAGGGGGCCCGCGAGCTTTCTTT CASSLQATGGPRAFF TRBJ1-1 TRBV5-4 TRBD1 .
TGTGCCTGGAGTGTAAGGGGACAGGAAATCCAGCCCCAGCATTTT CAWSVRGQEIQPQHF TRBJ1-5 TRBV30 TRBD1 .
TGTGCCAGCAGCTTAGAACAGGCCTCCTACGAGCAGTACTTC CASSLEQASYEQYF TRBJ2-7 TRBV7-2 . few
TGTGCCAGCTCACCGACTAGCCAAGGATCACAGACAGATACGCAGTATTTT CASSPTSQGSQTDTQYF TRBJ2-3 TRBV18 TRBD2 .
TGCAGTGCTAGCCCCAACTCAGGACAGTACTTC CSASPNSGQYF TRBJ2-7 TRBV20-1 . .
TGTGCCAGCAGTTTATTGGGGACAGGGAACACCGGGGAGCTGTTTTTT CASSLLGTGNTGELFF TRBJ2-2 TRBV27 TRBD1 once
TGTGCCAGCTTGAGGGACAGGGAACAAGAGACCCAGTACTTC CASLRDREQETQYF TRBJ2-5 TRBV2 TRBD1 .
TGTGCCAGCAGCCCTCCTGGACAGGCAACTAATGAAAAACTGTTTTTT CASSPPGQATNEKLFF TRBJ1-4 TRBV7-2 TRBD1 once
TGTGCCAGCAGCCTGACCCTAGGGAGGATCAATGAGCAGTTCTTC CASSLTLGRINEQFF TRBJ2-1 TRBV27 . once
TGCGCCAGCAGCTTGGTGGCGGGAGGAGACATTCAGTACTTC CASSLVAGGDIQYF TRBJ2-4 TRBV5-1 TRBD2 .
TGTGCCAGCAGTTCCCCGACTGCTTATGACGAGCAGTACTTC CASSSPTAYDEQYF TRBJ2-7 TRBV28 . .